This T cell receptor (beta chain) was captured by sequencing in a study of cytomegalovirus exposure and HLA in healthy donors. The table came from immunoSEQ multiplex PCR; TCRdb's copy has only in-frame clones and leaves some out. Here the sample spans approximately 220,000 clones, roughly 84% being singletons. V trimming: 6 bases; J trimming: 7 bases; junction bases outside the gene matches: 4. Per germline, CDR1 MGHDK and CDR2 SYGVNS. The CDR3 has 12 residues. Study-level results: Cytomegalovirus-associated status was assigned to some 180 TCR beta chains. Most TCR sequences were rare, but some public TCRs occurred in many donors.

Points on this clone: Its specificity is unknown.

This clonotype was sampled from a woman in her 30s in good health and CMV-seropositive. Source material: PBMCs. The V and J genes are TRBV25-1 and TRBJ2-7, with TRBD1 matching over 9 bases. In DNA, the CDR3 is TGTGCCAGCAGACAGGGGGCGCGGGAGCAGTACTTC. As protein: CASRQGAREQYF.